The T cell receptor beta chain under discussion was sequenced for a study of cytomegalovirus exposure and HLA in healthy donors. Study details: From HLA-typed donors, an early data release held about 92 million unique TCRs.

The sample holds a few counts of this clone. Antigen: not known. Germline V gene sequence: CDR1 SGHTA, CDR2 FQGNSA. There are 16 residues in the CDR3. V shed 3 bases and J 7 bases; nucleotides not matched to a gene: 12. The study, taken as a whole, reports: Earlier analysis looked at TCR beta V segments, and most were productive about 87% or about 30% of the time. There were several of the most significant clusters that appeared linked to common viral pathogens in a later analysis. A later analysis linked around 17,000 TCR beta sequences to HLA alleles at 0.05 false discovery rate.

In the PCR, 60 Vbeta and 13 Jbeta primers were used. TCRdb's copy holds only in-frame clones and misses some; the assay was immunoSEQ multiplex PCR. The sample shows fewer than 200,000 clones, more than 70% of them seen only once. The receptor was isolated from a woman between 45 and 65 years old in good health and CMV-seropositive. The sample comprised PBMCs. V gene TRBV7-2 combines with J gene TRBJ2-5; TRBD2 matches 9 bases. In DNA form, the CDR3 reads TGTGCCAGCAGCTTCGGCGGGGCGGGAGGGCGGGGGACCCAGTACTTC. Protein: CASSFGGAGGRGTQYF.